This TCR beta chain was sequenced during a study of blood T cell repertoires in COVID-19 (TCRdb year 2020). Context from the whole study: Samples covering the acute and convalescent phases of COVID-19 were provided by collaborators in the United States, Italy and Spain. A freely available public database, intended as a resource for researchers studying the immune response to SARS-CoV-2, is where the repertoires were released. Deeply sampled blood TCRbeta repertoires from subjects exposed to, actively infected with, or recovered from COVID-19 were included in the dataset. Sample metadata almost always included a de-identified subject ID, COVID-19 status, age in years and sex. Where available, HLA class I and class II types were taken from metadata supplied by the sample provider and were not determined by assay-based typing. The samples were drawn from two sources: the first 160 participants of the ongoing ImmuneRACE study, and 950 to 1,500 subjects contributed by 6 global collaborators. The material from the prospective study consisted of cDNA or gDNA derived from T cells, B-cell-depleted T cells, or PBMCs. General findings and caveats noted by the study authors: How much clinical and demographic metadata was included differed by source and by participant, and the metadata was provided uncurated.

In the prospective study, participants were roughly 18 to 95 years old, resided in 20 to 30 geographic areas of the United States, and were enrolled through a virtual design. Cohort assignment in the prospective study relied on participant-reported clinical history from a screening survey and a study questionnaire. Recovered participants in ImmuneRACE Cohort 3 were defined as having two consecutive negative NP/OP PCR tests, clearance from a healthcare professional, or resolution of symptoms. In the prospective study, whole blood, serum and a nasopharyngeal or oropharyngeal swab were collected from each participant by mobile phlebotomists. Additional blood draws and questionnaires over an approximately two-month period could optionally be provided by prospective study participants. Prospective study blood samples were shipped either frozen or at room temperature before DNA extraction. Regarding this clone: The clone's antigen remains unknown. No per-base quality is available; no much larger clone lies one base away.

The immunoSEQ Assay, a bias-controlled multiplex PCR, was used to amplify TCRbeta CDR3 regions from genomic DNA. In the source study's methods: Within the assay, amplification of reference gene primers was used to estimate how many nucleated cells each sample contained. To quantify the absolute abundance of each unique TCRbeta CDR3 rearrangement, sequence reads were collapsed and filtered. Productive Simpson clonality was computed per sample as the square root of Simpson's diversity index over productive rearrangements. Held by TCRdb, this immuneACCESS table contains in-frame sequences only and omits some clones. Under half of the omission traces to an unresolved V gene where checked; the cause of the rest is unknown. V, J and clone size are those of that table, while D and trimming were read from the DNA. The sample table shows 200,000 to 250,000 clones, and roughly 84% are seen once. Roughly 6.2% of the sample comes from the top ten.

The sequence came from a woman aged 40 to 50 who had recovered from COVID-19. Material: PBMCs or T cells enriched from blood (not recorded which).

The CDR3 reads CASSLDFPRVNEQFF. The nucleotide sequence is TGTGCCAGCAGCTTAGATTTTCCCAGGGTCAATGAGCAGTTCTTC. The chain uses TRBV11-2 and TRBJ2-1; the D region possibly corresponds to TRBD1 (5 bases align). Via the germline V gene, CDR1 is SGHAT and CDR2 FQNNGV. Trimming removed 0 bases from V and 6 bases from J, leaving 12 bases between the germline ends. The CDR3 measures 15 amino acids from cysteine to phenylalanine. The kept DNA is CDR3 alone, 45 bases in frame from the first base.